This TCR beta chain was observed in a study of blood T cell repertoires in COVID-19 (dated by TCRdb to the early 2020s). Some background on the complete study: Collaborator samples came from the United States, Italy and Spain and covered acute and convalescent phases of COVID-19. A freely available public database, intended as a resource for researchers studying the immune response to SARS-CoV-2, is where the repertoires were released. The samples were drawn from the first 160 participants of the ongoing ImmuneRACE study and from about 1,200 subjects provided by 6 global collaborators. A de-identified subject ID, COVID-19 status, age in years and sex were almost always included in the sample metadata. The material from the prospective study consisted of cDNA or gDNA derived from T cells, B-cell-depleted T cells, or PBMCs. HLA class I and class II types, where available, came from metadata supplied by the sample provider rather than from assay-based typing. Deeply sampled blood TCRbeta repertoires from subjects exposed to, actively infected with, or recovered from COVID-19 were included in the dataset. Findings and caveats that apply to the study as a whole: How much clinical and demographic metadata was included differed by source and by participant, and the metadata was provided uncurated.

In the prospective study, participants were about 18 to 100 years old, resided in about two dozen geographic areas of the United States, and were enrolled through a virtual design. In the prospective study, cohorts were assigned on the basis of participant-reported clinical history obtained from a screening survey and a study questionnaire. Recovered participants in ImmuneRACE Cohort 3 were defined as having two consecutive negative NP/OP PCR tests, clearance from a healthcare professional, or resolution of symptoms. In the prospective study, whole blood, serum and a nasopharyngeal or oropharyngeal swab were collected from each participant by mobile phlebotomists. Participants in the prospective study had the option to provide additional blood draws and questionnaires over an approximately 2-month period. Before DNA extraction, prospective study blood samples were shipped either frozen or at room temperature.

Counted from cysteine to phenylalanine, this CDR3 has 16 amino acids. The CDR3 DNA has 48 bases and is translated from base 1. CDR1 is given as MGHRA and CDR2 as YSYEKL, both from the germline V gene. Deletion took 0 bases off V and 2 bases off J, with a span of 13 bases between the germline ends. TCRbeta CDR3 regions were amplified from genomic DNA using the immunoSEQ Assay, a bias-controlled multiplex PCR. For the original study's pipeline: Nucleated cell counts per sample were estimated from amplification of reference gene primers within the assay. To quantify the absolute abundance of each unique TCRbeta CDR3 rearrangement, sequence reads were collapsed and filtered. For each sample, productive Simpson clonality was calculated by taking the square root of Simpson's diversity index across productive rearrangements. TCRdb provides this immuneACCESS table in a form limited to in-frame rearrangements. Some clones are lacking; in checked studies, under half of them reflect an unresolved V gene, and why the rest are absent is not known. That table is the source of V, J and clone size, and D and trimming were worked out from the DNA. This sample has a few hundred thousand clones in its table, and 70% to 90% of those were observed once. The leading ten clones occupy roughly 2.2% of the sample.

With respect to this clone: There is no known antigen for this receptor. Base qualities are not provided; no much larger clone lies one nucleotide away.

The clonotype was recovered from a man between 25 and 39 years old who had recovered from COVID-19. In this chain, TRBV4-1 is recombined with TRBJ1-1; the D gene is not confidently resolved. Sequencing was performed on PBMCs or T cells enriched from blood (not recorded which). The CDR3 amino acid sequence is: CASSQESEGINTEAFF. The bases read TGCGCCAGCAGCCAAGAAAGCGAGGGAATAAACACTGAAGCTTTCTTT.